This entry lists 8 T cell receptor beta chains sequenced from one sample in a study of molecular identifiers for immune sequencing clone quantification. Via MiXCR, TCRdb re-called the PCR reads, giving one row per CDR3 protein. The sample includes more than 300,000 distinct CDR3 sequences, over 20% of them seen just once. Sequencing input: naive CD8+ T cells from blood, with Jurkat cell RNA spiked in. Documented subset: FACS-sorted CD8+CD4-CCR7+CD45RA+ naive T cells. All receptors derive from a human donor in good health. Some libraries in this study had Jurkat cell RNA spiked in.

This chain links TRBV19 with TRBJ2-2; D uncertain. The germline V gene encodes CDR1 LNHDA and CDR2 SQIVND (reference sequence). The CDR3 totals 15 residues. V was pared by 2 bases and J by 4 bases, with 11 bases between. This CDR3 is CASSISSGGTGELFF. CDR3 DNA: TGTGCCAGTAGTATATCGTCAGGTGGCACCGGGGAGCTGTTTTTT. Full variable domain (missing parts from reference TRBV19 and TRBJ2-2): DGGITQSPKYLFRKEGQNVTLSCEQNLNHDAMYWYRQDPGQGLRLIYYSQIVNDFQKGDIAEGYSVSREKKESFPLTVTSAQKNPTAFYLCASSISSGGTGELFFGEGSRLTVL.

The rearrangement links TRBV12-3 or TRBV12-4 to TRBJ2-1; D possibly uses TRBD1 or TRBD2 (5 bases each). The CDR3 totals 14 residues. V lost 3 bases to trimming and J lost 9 bases, with 15 bases between them. CDR3 loop: CASSFGTGSFEQFF. As DNA, the CDR3 is TGTGCCAGCAGTTTTGGGACCGGTTCCTTTGAGCAGTTCTTC.

Notes on this clonotype: A much larger clonotype is one base distant, so this may be a read error. The CDR3 end shows no conserved phenylalanine or tryptophan, and so a read error is likely. The gene calls are TRBV25-1 and TRBJ2-7; 7 bases map to TRBD1. The ends lost 4 bases at V and 3 bases at J; junction bases unmatched: 3. The CDR3 consists of 13 residues. Germline CDR1 MGHDK, CDR2 SYGVNS. The CDR3 sequence is CASSGDRVYEQYL. The CDR3 nucleotides are TGTGCCAGCAGTGGCGACAGGGTCTACGAGCAGTACCTC.

In its sample, this clonotype was seen a few times. The gene calls are TRBV30 and TRBJ2-5, with 9 nucleotides matching TRBD2. V was clipped by 0 bases and J by 2 bases; unmatched bases: 4. The CDR3 is made up of 15 amino acids. Germline loops: CDR1 GTSNPN, CDR2 SVGIG (reference sequence). The CDR3 nucleotides read TGTGCCTGGAGTGTTGCGGGGGGGAGTCAAGAGACCCAGTACTTC. Amino acids: CAWSVAGGSQETQYF.

The table lists this clonotype with a few counts. Germline and junction disagree at one end, which may indicate a read error. The chain recombines TRBV2 with TRBJ2-5, with D maybe TRBD2 (5 bases). The length of the CDR3 is 13 residues. CDR1 SNHLY and CDR2 FYNNEI come from the germline V gene. The CDR3 is CARSEAPSRDQYF. Here the CDR3 DNA reads TGTGCCCGCAGTGAAGCACCTAGCCGGGACCAGTACTTC.

This clonotype was picked up a small number of times. This chain connects TRBV3-1 to TRBJ2-2, with D tentatively TRBD2 (6 bases). V was cut by 0 bases and J by 1 base, with 15 bases left in between. CDR3 length equals 18 residues. Germline V CDR1 and CDR2: LGHDT, YNNKEL (reference sequence). The DNA of the CDR3 is TGTGCCAGCAGCCAAGAGTATGGAGGGACCATGAACACCGGGGAGCTGTTTTTT. Translated, it gives CASSQEYGGTMNTGELFF.

The chain joins TRBV21-1 to TRBJ2-4; whether TRBD1, the table's D call, matches the DNA was not checked. TRBV21-1 is reported as a pseudogene. The CDR3 loop spans 14 amino acids. CDR3 protein: CANSPRAAKNIQYF. Written as DNA, the CDR3 is TGTGCCAACAGCCCAAGGGCGGCCAAAAACATTCAGTACTTC.

This clonotype came up many times. The chain carries TRBV7-8 and TRBJ1-6; D gene unclear. Germline values: CDR1 SGHVS, CDR2 FQNEAQ. This CDR3 contains 15 residues. Trimming cost V 2 bases and J 5 bases, with 10 bases left between them. The CDR3 coding sequence is TGTGCCAGCAGCTTACGGTCTGACGATAATTCACCCCTCCACTTT. Its protein is CASSLRSDDNSPLHF.